This is a list of T cell receptor beta chains from one sample in a study of T cells in Graves' hyperthyroidism and ophthalmopathy. Using its own MiXCR run on the multiplex PCR reads, TCRdb lists one record per CDR3 protein. This table has approximately 700,000 distinct CDR3 sequences, 16% appearing once. Sequencing was carried out using blood. Every receptor here comes from a young man with Graves' hyperthyroidism. The CDR3 runs from the conserved cysteine through the conserved F or W. The D gene is left open where the match is weak. For some rows the clone size is stated as once, few or many, or as a class when expanded; others skip it.

V,size,D,J,DNA,CDR3
TRBV12-3/TRBV12-4,-,-,TRBJ2-7,TGTGCCAGCAGGTATCCCTACTCCTACGAGCAGTACTTC,CASRYPYSYEQYF
TRBV11-2,-,-,TRBJ2-6,TGTGCCAGCAGCTTAGGCGTGCGTTCTGGGGCCAACGTCCTGACTTTC,CASSLGVRSGANVLTF
TRBV4-1,many,-,TRBJ2-7,TGCGCCAGCAGCCAAGACGGGCAGGGGGGCCTCGAGCAGTACTTC,CASSQDGQGGLEQYF
TRBV12-3/TRBV12-4,-,-,TRBJ1-6,TGTGCCAGCAGTCCTTCACAGGGTTCACCCCTCCACTTT,CASSPSQGSPLHF
TRBV18,once,-,TRBJ2-7,TGTGCCAGCTCTCCGCCCAGGGGGGGCGGTTCCGAGCAGTACTTC,CASSPPRGGGSEQYF
TRBV5-1,-,-,TRBJ2-3,TGCGCCAGCAGCCCCCTAACAGCCACAGATACGCAGTATTTT,CASSPLTATDTQYF
TRBV28,once,-,TRBJ1-5,TGTGCCAGTCGACAGCCGTTTTATAGCAATCAGCCCCAGCATTTT,CASRQPFYSNQPQHF
TRBV6-1,few,-,TRBJ1-6,TGTGCCAGCAGCCCGGAATGGGGGACACCCCTCCACTTT,CASSPEWGTPLHF
TRBV20-1,-,-,TRBJ2-1,TGCAGTGCTAGCTCAGGGCTTGGAAATGAGCAGTTCTTC,CSASSGLGNEQFF
TRBV20-1,-,TRBD1,TRBJ2-7,TGCGGCGCCGGGACAGGGGTAATCTCCGAGCAGTACTTC,CGAGTGVISEQYF
TRBV20-1,-,-,TRBJ1-5,TGCAGTGCTAGAGATAGGGCAGGGGCTCAGCCCCAGCATTTT,CSARDRAGAQPQHF
TRBV12-3/TRBV12-4,-,-,TRBJ2-7,TGTGCCAGCACCCCAGGACAGCTGGGATCAGGGGAGCAGTACTTC,CASTPGQLGSGEQYF
TRBV18,-,TRBD1,TRBJ2-1,TGTGCCAGCTCACCACGACCCGGGACAGGGTCCAATGAGCAGTTCTTC,CASSPRPGTGSNEQFF
TRBV6-1,-,TRBD1,TRBJ2-2,TGTGCCAGCAGTTTTACAGGGGGAATGACCGGGGAGCTGTTTTTT,CASSFTGGMTGELFF
TRBV28,few,-,TRBJ1-2,TGTGCCAGCAGTCTCCCCGGTGTGCAGACAAGCGGCTACACCTTC,CASSLPGVQTSGYTF
TRBV2,many,-,TRBJ1-5,TGTGCCAGCAGCGACAGGTCTAATCAGCCCCAGCATTTT,CASSDRSNQPQHF
TRBV28,-,-,TRBJ2-1,TGCGCCAGCAGCCAACCTACCCCGGGAACATCCTACAATGAGCAGTTCTTC,CASSQPTPGTSYNEQFF
TRBV3-1,-,-,TRBJ2-3,TGTGCCAGCAGCCAGTGGACTGGAATCACAGATACGCAGTATTTT,CASSQWTGITDTQYF
TRBV20-1,-,TRBD1,TRBJ1-1,TGCAGTGCTAGAGAAAGCACGGGACAGGGCCTCACTGAAGCTTTCTTT,CSARESTGQGLTEAFF
TRBV5-1,-,TRBD2,TRBJ2-5,TGCGCCAGCCGACCCGGACTAGCGGGAAGTGGTGAGACCCAGTACTTC,CASRPGLAGSGETQYF
TRBV4-1,-,-,TRBJ2-7,TGCGCCAGCAGCCAAGTGACGGGAGCCGCGTACGAGCAGTACTTC,CASSQVTGAAYEQYF
TRBV12-5,few,-,TRBJ1-5,TGTGCTAGTGGACGGGAAATTGGGCAGCCCCAGCATTTT,CASGREIGQPQHF
TRBV2,-,-,TRBJ1-6,TGTGCCAGCAGTTCCGACCGGAGCTCCTATAATTCACCCCTCCACTTT,CASSSDRSSYNSPLHF
TRBV11-2,-,TRBD2,TRBJ2-7,TGTGCCAGCAGCTTACGCCTTAGCGGGAGCGTCTACGAGCAGTACTTC,CASSLRLSGSVYEQYF
TRBV5-1,-,-,TRBJ2-3,TGCGCCAGCAGCTTGTCGTTCAGGGACGCAGATACGCAGTATTTT,CASSLSFRDADTQYF
TRBV6-1,few,TRBD1,TRBJ2-5,TGTGCCAGCTGGACAGGGATACAAGAGACCCAGTACTTC,CASWTGIQETQYF
TRBV28,-,-,TRBJ1-1,TGTGCCAGCAGCCCTGGGGGGGCGGGCACTGAAGCTTTCTTT,CASSPGGAGTEAFF
TRBV3-1,many,-,TRBJ2-2,TGTGCCAGCAGCCAACACACCGGGGAGCTGTTTTTT,CASSQHTGELFF
TRBV3-1,-,-,TRBJ2-7,TGTGCCAGCAGCCAACAGGGCGGCTACGAGCAGTACTTC,CASSQQGGYEQYF
TRBV20-1,many,-,TRBJ2-7,TGCAGTGCTAGGGGAGGCTACGAGCAGTACTTC,CSARGGYEQYF
TRBV25-1,many,-,TRBJ2-5,TGTGCCAGCAGTGAATTGGGGGGGCGTGAGACCCAGTACTTC,CASSELGGRETQYF
TRBV6-1,-,-,TRBJ2-1,TGTGCCAGCAGTGAAAGGAGGGTATCCGAGCAGTTCTTC,CASSERRVSEQFF
TRBV20-1,-,TRBD2,TRBJ2-2,TGCAGTGCCCTTTGGACTAGCGGGAACACCGGGGAGCTGTTTTTT,CSALWTSGNTGELFF
TRBV7-9,-,TRBD1,TRBJ2-5,TGTGCCAGCGGACTGAGAGGGACAGGCCAAGAGACCCAGTACTTC,CASGLRGTGQETQYF
TRBV28,many,-,TRBJ2-7,TGTGCCAGCAGTTTATCCCCGTTCTACGAGCAGTACTTC,CASSLSPFYEQYF
TRBV2,many,TRBD2,TRBJ2-7,TGTGCCAGCAACGATCCGGGTCATAGGGAGGGTTACGAGCAGTACTTC,CASNDPGHREGYEQYF
TRBV28,few,-,TRBJ1-3,TGTGCCAGCAGCCCACCTATGGATTCTGGAAACACCATATATTTT,CASSPPMDSGNTIYF
TRBV6-5,-,-,TRBJ2-2,TGTGCCAGCAGTTACTCAGGCAGGGGTAACGGGGAGCTGTTTTTT,CASSYSGRGNGELFF
TRBV28,many,-,TRBJ2-7,TGTGCCAGCACCCCAGGGGATTTCTACGAGCAGTACTTC,CASTPGDFYEQYF
TRBV20-1,-,TRBD1,TRBJ1-4,TGCAGTTTCTTGACAGGGATAAGAGAAAAACTGTTTTTT,CSFLTGIREKLFF
TRBV7-6,many,-,TRBJ1-2,TGTGCCAGCAGCCTCTGGACTGAACCATCAGTATTTGGCTACACCTTC,CASSLWTEPSVFGYTF